This TCR beta chain originates from a study of long-term antiretroviral therapy in people with HIV. General study points: Following ART, diversity rose but still fell short of transplant donor controls. Repertoires in HIV (unlike those of controls) had narrower CDR3 length ranges.

The assay, immunoSEQ v3.0, was run at survey level. Measured with immunoSEQ multiplex PCR; TCRdb has only the in-frame clones, and not every one. Among about 21,000 clones listed, around 89% were seen once. For this clone: Antigen specificity is unknown.

The CDR3 sequence is 14 residues long. With 0 bases removed from V and 4 bases from J, the gap between germline ends came to 9 bases. Germline values: CDR1 SGHVS, CDR2 FNYEAQ. This sample comprised unsorted PBMCs, obtained 2.3 years after starting antiretroviral therapy. The rearrangement links TRBV7-6 to TRBJ1-1; a possible D gene is TRBD1 (5 bases). The TCR originated in a man between 60 and 70 years old with HIV. The CDR3 region has the DNA TGTGCCAGCAGCTTAGCTCAGGGCTTCACTGAAGCTTTCTTT. Translated: CASSLAQGFTEAFF.